One and the same sample provided the 28 T cell receptor beta chains below, sequenced in a study of blood T cell repertoires in COVID-19 (TCRdb year 2020). Library preparation was by the immunoSEQ multiplex PCR assay. TCRdb provides this immuneACCESS table in a form limited to in-frame rearrangements. Some clones are lacking; in checked studies, under half of them reflect an unresolved V gene, and why the rest are absent is not known. The sample has over 150,000 clones on record, over 80% of them singletons. The ten largest clones represent around 7% of the sample. The sequenced sample was peripheral blood. The receptors were sampled from a woman aged 40-49 years with COVID-19, enrolled during active disease.

The chain combines TRBV2 with TRBJ2-7, with D possibly matching TRBD2 (6 bases). The CDR3 covers 14 residues. The V gene lost 6 bases and the J gene lost 3 bases, with 15 bases spanning the gap. CDR1 is SNHLY and CDR2 is FYNNEI in the germline V gene. The CDR3 coding sequence is TGTGCCAGCAGGGCGACTAGTTCCGGCTACGAGCAGTACTTC. Translated: CASRATSSGYEQYF.

The chain uses TRBV14 and TRBJ2-7; TRBD1 might be the D (6 bases). Trimming pared 4 bases from V and 3 bases from J, leaving 16 bases between. This CDR3 contains 15 residues. CDR1 is SGHDN, CDR2 FVKESK, per germline. The CDR3 DNA sequence: TGTGCCAGCAGCCCCCTCGTTAGGGGGTACTACGAGCAGTACTTC. Translation: CASSPLVRGYYEQYF.

This clone occurred a few times. The rearrangement links TRBV13 to TRBJ2-1, with a tentative D call TRBD2 (6 bases). The germline V gene has CDR1 PRHDT and CDR2 FYEKMQ (reference sequence). The CDR3 spans 17 residues. The V gene lost 5 bases and the J gene lost 4 bases, with 21 bases spanning the gap. The CDR3 DNA follows: TGTGCCAGCAGCCTTCGGGACTCCCTTCGGTTTTACAATGAGCAGTTCTTC. This sequence encodes CASSLRDSLRFYNEQFF.

The chain recombines TRBV7-2 with TRBJ1-5, with D possibly matching TRBD1 (6 bases). Germline CDR1 is SGHTA and CDR2 is FQGNSA. V was cut by 5 bases and J by 4 bases, with 18 bases left in between. The length of the CDR3 is 16 residues. CDR3 region: CASSHWGRGDNQPQHF. Written as DNA, the CDR3 is TGTGCCAGCAGCCATTGGGGGAGGGGGGATAATCAGCCCCAGCATTTT. The full variable domain, in which reference TRBV7-2 and TRBJ1-5 provide the parts outside the CDR3, is GAGVSQSPSNKVTEKGKDVELRCDPISGHTALYWYRQSLGQGLEFLIYFQGNSAPDKSGLPSDRFSAERTGGSVSTLTIQRTQQEDSAVYLCASSHWGRGDNQPQHFGDGTRLSIL.

This rearrangement joins TRBV7-2 to TRBJ1-4; possible D gene TRBD1, 5 bases. The CDR3 contains 17 residues. Trimming removed 5 bases from V and 7 bases from J, with 23 bases in between. Germline loops: CDR1 SGHTA, CDR2 FQGNSA. Written as DNA, the CDR3 is TGTGCCAGCAGCCCCCCCCGCCAGGGTCTATCAGTTGAAAAACTGTTTTTT. Translation gives CASSPPRQGLSVEKLFF.

The V call is TRBV24-1, the J call TRBJ2-2; D might be TRBD2 (6 bases). Germline CDR1 reads KGHDR; CDR2 reads SFDVKD. Trimming shortened V by 7 bases and J by 3 bases, and 29 bases separated the two germline ends. The CDR3 sequence is 20 residues long. The DNA of the CDR3 is TGTGCCACCAGGCCAGGGACTTGGGACCCCGACCCGCTGTACACCGGGGAGCTGTTTTTT. This translates into CATRPGTWDPDPLYTGELFF.

This chain's CDR3 is CASSQVTISYNEQFF. In nucleotides, the CDR3 is TGTGCCAGCAGCCAAGTGACAATTTCCTACAATGAGCAGTTCTTC. This chain joins TRBV3-1 (or the pseudogene TRBV3-2) and TRBJ2-1; D uncertain. This CDR3 has 15 amino acids. Trimming shortened V by 1 base and J by 1 base, and 8 bases separated the two germline ends. Germline CDR1 and CDR2: LGHDT and YNNKEL (reference sequence).

This chain links TRBV3-1 (or the pseudogene TRBV3-2) with TRBJ2-7, with a weak D call TRBD2 (5 bases). V was shortened by 3 bases and J by 0 bases, with 9 bases between the two germline ends. The CDR3 is 14 amino acids. Germline V gives CDR1 LGHDT, CDR2 YNNKEL (reference sequence). The CDR3 coding sequence is TGTGCCAGCAGCCACCGAGAGGGCTCCTACGAGCAGTACTTC. This gives the protein CASSHREGSYEQYF.

The genes are TRBV19 and TRBJ1-1, with a possible D match to TRBD1 (6 bases). The length of the CDR3 is 15 residues. V was shortened by 5 bases and J by 3 bases, with 16 bases between the two germline ends. Germline V CDR1 and CDR2: LNHDA, SQIVND (reference sequence). CDR3 DNA sequence: TGTGCCAGTAGTGCTCGACAGGCAGGGGACACTGAAGCTTTCTTT. This gives the protein CASSARQAGDTEAFF.

The J gene is TRBJ2-3, the V gene TRBV5-1; 11 positions agree with TRBD2. Germline V gene lookup returns CDR1 SGHRS and CDR2 YFSETQ. The CDR3 has 17 residues. The V gene end was trimmed by 3 bases and the J gene end by 2 bases; junction bases not matched to a gene: 8. CDR3 residues: CASSWGLAAKLTDTQYF. Written as DNA, the CDR3 is TGCGCCAGCAGCTGGGGACTAGCGGCCAAACTCACAGATACGCAGTATTTT. Complete variable domain (other parts from reference TRBV5-1 and TRBJ2-3): KAGVTQTPRYLIKTRGQQVTLSCSPISGHRSVSWYQQTPGQGLQFLFEYFSETQRNKGNFPGRFSGRQFSNSRSEMNVSTLELGDSALYLCASSWGLAAKLTDTQYFGPGTRLTVL.

The rearrangement uses TRBV3-1 (or the pseudogene TRBV3-2) and TRBJ2-7, with 15 nucleotides matching TRBD2. Germline V CDR1 and CDR2: LGHDT, YNNKEL (reference sequence). With 4 bases clipped from V and 2 bases from J, the junction kept 12 bases outside the gene matches. This CDR3 contains 19 residues. The CDR3 region has the DNA TGTGCCAGCAGCCCAGTAATAGGACTAGCGGGAGGGAGGCCCTACGAGCAGTACTTC. It specifies CASSPVIGLAGGRPYEQYF.

The CDR3 DNA reads as TGTGCCAGCAGCCCCGACAGGGGCGATGGCTACACCTTC. Translated, it gives CASSPDRGDGYTF. The chain has TRBV6-4 and TRBJ1-2; the match to TRBD1 covers 8 bases. This CDR3 is built from 13 residues. The junction had 6 bases not matched to a gene; V was cut back by 6 bases and J by 6 bases. The germline CDR1 and CDR2 sequences are MRHNA and SNTAGT.

The chain couples TRBV10-3 to TRBJ2-4, with D possibly being TRBD1 (5 bases). This CDR3 comprises 12 residues. Trimming cost V 10 bases and J 5 bases, with 12 bases left between them. The germline CDR1 and CDR2 sequences are ENHRY and SYGVKD. The CDR3 bases are TGTGCCACCCAGGGCTATGAAAACATTCAGTACTTC. Translating it yields CATQGYENIQYF.

V is TRBV6-6 and J is TRBJ2-1; a weak D match, TRBD1 (5 bases). Germline-derived CDR1 and CDR2 are MNHNY and SVGAGI (reference sequence). With 6 bases removed from V and 8 bases from J, the gap between germline ends came to 11 bases. This CDR3 has 12 residues. This chain's CDR3 is CASRPQGHEQFF. The CDR3 DNA follows: TGTGCCAGCAGACCCCAGGGTCATGAGCAGTTCTTC.

This clone appeared a single time. The chain is built from TRBV6-6 and TRBJ2-7, with 10 bases aligning to TRBD2. The length of the CDR3 is 14 residues. With V trimmed by 2 bases and J by 4 bases, 2 bases remained unmatched. The germline gives CDR1 MNHNY, CDR2 SVGAGI (reference sequence). CDR3 in DNA: TGTGCCAGCAGTTACGATAGCGGGAGGTACGAGCAGTACTTC. It codes for CASSYDSGRYEQYF.

The DNA for the CDR3 is TGTGCTAGTGGTTTAGAGCAGGGGGTCACCTTC. Translated: CASGLEQGVTF. This chain joins TRBV12-5 and TRBJ1-2; 7 positions agree with TRBD1. This CDR3 is built from 11 residues. From germline, CDR1 is LGHNT and CDR2 FRNRAP. The J segment lost 13 bases and the V segment lost 3 bases, leaving 5 bases of the junction unmatched.

The genes are TRBV12-3 or TRBV12-4 and TRBJ2-2; perhaps TRBD2 as D (5 bases). Between the trimmed V and J ends, which lost 6 bases and 7 bases, there was a span of 6 bases. The CDR3 covers 11 residues. The CDR3 DNA reads TGTGCCAGCAGGGAGGTCGGGGAGCTGTTTTTT. Encoded protein: CASREVGELFF.

The gene calls are TRBV27 and TRBJ1-2, with 8 bases identical to TRBD1. Per the germline V gene, CDR1 is MNHEY and CDR2 is SMNVEV (reference sequence). The CDR3 has 15 amino acids. Trimming at V came to 5 bases and at J to 3 bases, leaving 8 bases not matched to a gene. The CDR3 DNA reads as TGTGCCAGCAGTCAAAAAAGGACAGGGTACTATGGCTACACCTTC. This translates into CASSQKRTGYYGYTF.

J is TRBJ2-7 and V is TRBV7-9; perhaps TRBD2 as D (6 bases). The CDR3 is made up of 15 amino acids. The germline V gene encodes CDR1 SEHNR and CDR2 FQNEAQ (reference sequence). V dropped 6 bases and J dropped 2 bases, with 17 bases sitting between them. Here the CDR3 reads CASSRGTFSAYEQYF. The CDR3 nucleotides read TGTGCCAGCAGTCGCGGGACGTTTTCGGCCTACGAGCAGTACTTC.

The chain combines TRBV27 with TRBJ1-1; D is perhaps TRBD1 (5 bases). The CDR3 spans 14 residues. The germline CDR1 and CDR2 sequences are MNHEY and SMNVEV (reference sequence). Trimming took 4 bases from V and 4 from J, leaving 13 bases between them. CDR3 nucleotides: TGTGCCAGCAGTTACGGGGGTGGAAGCACTGAAGCTTTCTTT. This gives the protein CASSYGGGSTEAFF.

This chain joins TRBV27 and TRBJ2-3; D may be TRBD2 (5 bases). The CDR3 is made up of 14 amino acids. Trimming took off 9 bases at V and 2 bases at J, with 15 bases between the two ends. Looked up from germline, CDR1 is MNHEY and CDR2 is SMNVEV (reference sequence). The CDR3, as DNA: TGTGCCAGTACCGGACTGCTCCTCACAGATACGCAGTATTTT. Its protein is CASTGLLLTDTQYF.

The V call is TRBV7-6, the J call TRBJ2-7, with D possibly TRBD1 on 6 matching bases. The CDR3 has 14 amino acids. V was shortened by 7 bases and J by 2 bases, with 15 bases between the two germline ends. Germline V CDR1 and CDR2: SGHVS, FNYEAQ. The CDR3 region is CASTLRGTAYEQYF. CDR3 DNA: TGTGCCAGCACCCTAAGGGGGACGGCCTACGAGCAGTACTTC. The variable domain in full, with the rest retrieved from reference TRBV7-6 and TRBJ2-7, is GAGVSQSPRYKVTKRGQDVALRCDPISGHVSLYWYRQALGQGPEFLTYFNYEAQQDKSGLPNDRFSAERPEGSISTLTIQRTEQRDSAMYRCASTLRGTAYEQYFGPGTRLTVT.

The chain combines TRBV9 with TRBJ2-7; a weak D match, TRBD2 (5 bases). Germline loops: CDR1 SGDLS, CDR2 YYNGEE. The CDR3 is 10 residues long. Trimming shortened V by 2 bases and J by 11 bases, and 8 bases separated the two germline ends. The DNA of the CDR3 is TGTGCCAGCAGCGTCGAGGAGGAGTACTTC. This gives the protein CASSVEEEYF.

This chain uses TRBV6-1 with TRBJ2-7; possibly TRBD2 for D (6 bases). The CDR3 consists of 15 residues. The germline V gene encodes CDR1 MNHNS and CDR2 SASEGT. V lost 2 bases and J 4 bases, leaving 15 bases between the germline ends. The CDR3 sequence is CASSESQGGLYEQYF. The CDR3 coding sequence is TGTGCCAGCAGTGAATCCCAGGGAGGCCTTTACGAGCAGTACTTC.

This sequence joins TRBV3-1 (or the pseudogene TRBV3-2) and TRBJ1-2; 8 nucleotides agree with TRBD1. This CDR3 has 16 residues. With V trimmed by 1 base and J by 3 bases, 7 bases remained unmatched. Germline CDR1 is LGHDT and CDR2 is YNNKEL (reference sequence). The CDR3 reads CASSQGGDRPHYGYTF. DNA of the CDR3: TGTGCCAGCAGCCAAGGCGGGGACAGGCCTCACTATGGCTACACCTTC.

This clone was seen a single time. This chain links TRBV6-5 with TRBJ2-3; TRBD1 is a possible D gene (5 bases). V lost 6 bases and J lost 2, with 9 bases in between. The CDR3 extends over 13 amino acids. Germline V gene sequence: CDR1 MNHEY, CDR2 SVGAGI. The CDR3 loop reads CASSRTLTDTQYF. The CDR3 bases are TGTGCCAGCAGCCGGACACTCACAGATACGCAGTATTTT.

This clone is a singleton in its sample. This rearrangement joins TRBV27 to TRBJ2-7, with 9 bases that match TRBD1. CDR1 and CDR2 from the germline V gene are MNHEY and SMNVEV (reference sequence). V was clipped by 7 bases and J by 3 bases; unmatched bases: 10. The CDR3 is made up of 15 amino acids. Here the CDR3 reads CASNEVPGQGYEQYF. The CDR3 coding sequence is TGTGCCAGCAACGAAGTACCGGGACAGGGCTACGAGCAGTACTTC.

This chain joins TRBV6-1 and TRBJ1-3; TRBD1 might be the D (5 bases). CDR3 length: 15 residues. Between the trimmed V and J ends, which lost 0 bases and 1 base, there was a span of 7 bases. Germline CDR1 MNHNS, CDR2 SASEGT. The CDR3 DNA reads TGTGCCAGCAGTGAAGCCGGGGGATCTGGAAACACCATATATTTT. Encoded protein: CASSEAGGSGNTIYF.